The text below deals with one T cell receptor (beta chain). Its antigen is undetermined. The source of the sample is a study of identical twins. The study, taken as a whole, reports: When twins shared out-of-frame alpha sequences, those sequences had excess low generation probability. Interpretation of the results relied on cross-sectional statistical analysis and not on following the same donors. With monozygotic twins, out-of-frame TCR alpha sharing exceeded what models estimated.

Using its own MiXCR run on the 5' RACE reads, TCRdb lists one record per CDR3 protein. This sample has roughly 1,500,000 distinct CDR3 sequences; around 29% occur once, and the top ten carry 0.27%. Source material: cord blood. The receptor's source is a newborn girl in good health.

Written as DNA, the CDR3 is TGTGCCAGCAGCCCCCGGGGGGGACAGGGGGCGCGGGAGACCCAGTACTTC. Translation: CASSPRGGQGARETQYF. The chain joins TRBV7-8 to TRBJ2-5; the match to TRBD1 covers 12 bases. J was trimmed by 5 bases and V by 5 bases; bases with no gene match: 12. This CDR3 contains 17 residues. Germline CDR1 and CDR2: SGHVS and FQNEAQ.